Following are 27 T cell receptor beta chains from one sample sequenced in a study of blood T cell repertoires in COVID-19. TCRdb's copy holds only in-frame clones and misses some; the assay was immunoSEQ multiplex PCR. The sample yields roughly 60,000 clones, approximately 91% seen once. The sequenced sample was peripheral blood. Receptors were obtained from a man between 50 and 59 years old with active COVID-19.

V is TRBV11-1 and J is TRBJ1-1, with D perhaps TRBD1 (6 bases). The V gene lost 5 bases and the J gene lost 5 bases, with 9 bases spanning the gap. The CDR3 spans 12 residues. Germline V gene lookup returns CDR1 SGHAT and CDR2 FQDESV (reference sequence). CDR3 protein: CASSQGQTEAFF. The CDR3 bases are TGTGCCAGCAGCCAGGGGCAGACTGAAGCTTTCTTT.

This clone was detected once. The chain has TRBV6-6 and TRBJ1-6; D possibly corresponds to TRBD1 (5 bases). Germline lookup yields CDR1 MNHNY and CDR2 SVGAGI (reference sequence). Trimming took 5 bases from V and 7 from J, leaving 12 bases between them. The CDR3 has 14 amino acids. CDR3 amino acids: CASSAGRDNSPLHF. CDR3 in DNA: TGTGCCAGCAGTGCCGGGAGGGACAATTCACCCCTCCACTTT.

V is TRBV5-1 and J is TRBJ2-1; 11 nucleotides match TRBD2. The germline V gene encodes CDR1 SGHRS and CDR2 YFSETQ. With 3 bases clipped from V and 5 bases from J, the junction kept 4 bases outside the gene matches. CDR3 size: 15 residues. This chain's CDR3 is CASSSRLAGNNEQFF. Written as DNA, the CDR3 is TGCGCCAGCAGCTCTCGACTAGCGGGGAACAATGAGCAGTTCTTC.

The chain combines TRBV7-2 with TRBJ2-2; 8 nucleotides line up with TRBD2. Trimming took 2 bases from V and 4 from J; bases not matched to a gene: 3. Germline-derived CDR1 and CDR2 are SGHTA and FQGNSA. The CDR3 runs 15 residues. The CDR3 region has the DNA TGTGCCAGCAGCTTATGGACTAGCCCCACCGGGGAGCTGTTTTTT. Its translation: CASSLWTSPTGELFF.

The genes are TRBV15 and TRBJ1-6; unclear D gene. CDR3 size: 17 residues. The V gene lost 3 bases and the J gene lost 0 bases, with 12 bases spanning the gap. Germline loops: CDR1 LNHNV, CDR2 YYDKDF (reference sequence). In DNA form, the CDR3 reads TGTGCCACCAGCAGGTCTTCAGCGAGCTCCTATAATTCACCCCTCCACTTT. Translating it yields CATSRSSASSYNSPLHF.

V gene TRBV5-8 combines with J gene TRBJ1-1; TRBD1 might be the D (6 bases). The V gene's germline CDR1 is SGHTS and CDR2 YDEGEE. The CDR3 consists of 16 residues. Trimming removed 4 bases at V and 0 bases at J, with 16 bases between. Here the CDR3 DNA reads TGTGCCAGCAGCCCCAGGGGAGGGGACTTGAACACTGAAGCTTTCTTT. Its translation: CASSPRGGDLNTEAFF.

The CDR3: CASSLGQAGYGYTF. The CDR3 DNA is TGCGCCAGCAGCTTGGGTCAGGCAGGCTATGGCTACACCTTC. The chain uses TRBV5-1 and TRBJ1-2; D call uncertain. V was cut by 0 bases and J by 4 bases, with 10 bases left in between. Germline values: CDR1 SGHRS, CDR2 YFSETQ. The CDR3 covers 14 residues.

The chain couples TRBV7-9 to TRBJ2-5; 7 nucleotides match TRBD1. Germline lookup yields CDR1 SEHNR and CDR2 FQNEAQ (reference sequence). After removal of 2 bases from V and 4 bases from J, the junction contained 4 bases not matched to a gene. The CDR3 is 14 amino acids. CDR3 nucleotides: TGTGCCAGCAGCTTAACCTCAGGGGGAGAGACCCAGTACTTC. Translated: CASSLTSGGETQYF.

The J gene is TRBJ1-1, the V gene TRBV11-2, with D perhaps matching TRBD1 (5 bases). Trimming left V 1 base short and J 5 bases short, with 8 bases between. Germline V gene data show CDR1 as SGHAT and CDR2 as FQNNGV. The CDR3 loop spans 13 amino acids. This chain's CDR3 is CASSLGAGTEAFF. The CDR3 DNA reads TGTGCCAGCAGCTTAGGGGCAGGGACTGAAGCTTTCTTT.

Only one count was recorded for this clone. The chain has TRBV12-3 or TRBV12-4 and TRBJ1-2; the match to TRBD1 covers 7 bases. This CDR3 has 12 amino acids. V was clipped by 5 bases and J by 8 bases; unmatched bases: 5. The CDR3 sequence is CASSTGAGGYTF. DNA for the CDR3: TGTGCCAGCAGTACAGGGGCCGGCGGCTACACCTTC.

This clone is a singleton in its sample. The rearrangement links TRBV5-1 to TRBJ2-7; 10 bases align to TRBD1. The CDR3 has 14 residues. V lost 3 bases, J lost 3 bases, and 3 bases stayed unmatched. Germline V lookup: CDR1 SGHRS, CDR2 YFSETQ. The CDR3 loop reads CASSSTGGVYEQYF. DNA for the CDR3: TGCGCCAGCAGCTCGACAGGGGGCGTCTACGAGCAGTACTTC.

A single count supports this clone. The V call is TRBV5-4, the J call TRBJ2-1; D is perhaps TRBD1 (6 bases). The CDR3 is made up of 16 amino acids. V lost 3 bases, J lost 4 bases, and 17 bases lay in between. Germline CDR1 and CDR2: SGHNT and YYREEE (reference sequence). The CDR3 here is CASSWFSGTTYNEQFF. The CDR3 DNA is TGTGCCAGCAGCTGGTTTTCCGGGACAACTTACAATGAGCAGTTCTTC.

The chain is built from TRBV5-4 and TRBJ2-1, with D possibly being TRBD2 (7 bases). The CDR3 extends over 16 amino acids. Germline V lookup: CDR1 SGHNT, CDR2 YYREEE (reference sequence). V lost 3 bases and J 3 bases, leaving 16 bases between the germline ends. The CDR3 DNA reads as TGTGCCAGCAGCTCCCGGAGGAGGGGGGGCTACAATGAGCAGTTCTTC. Its protein product is CASSSRRRGGYNEQFF.

CDR3 sequence: CASSLTGVEGYTF. In DNA form, the CDR3 reads TGCGCCAGCAGCTTGACAGGGGTGGAGGGCTACACCTTC. The rearrangement joins TRBV5-1 to TRBJ1-2; 7 bases map to TRBD1. The CDR3 contains 13 residues. Trimming at V came to 1 base and at J to 8 bases, leaving 5 bases not matched to a gene. The germline V gene encodes CDR1 SGHRS and CDR2 YFSETQ. The full variable domain, completed using reference TRBV5-1 and TRBJ1-2, is KAGVTQTPRYLIKTRGQQVTLSCSPISGHRSVSWYQQTPGQGLQFLFEYFSETQRNKGNFPGRFSGRQFSNSRSEMNVSTLELGDSALYLCASSLTGVEGYTFGSGTRLTVV.

The J gene is TRBJ2-7, the V gene TRBV21-1; the table gives TRBD1 as D, unverified against the DNA. TRBV21-1 is deemed a pseudogene. The CDR3 totals 18 residues. CDR3 bases: TGTGCCAGCAGCAAAGCATTACCAGGGTCGCTAAAAACCTACGAGCAGTACTTC. This sequence encodes CASSKALPGSLKTYEQYF.

This chain connects TRBV7-2 to TRBJ1-1; D gene ambiguous. CDR3 size: 13 residues. The germline V gene encodes CDR1 SGHTA and CDR2 FQGNSA. V shed 2 bases and J shed 1 base, with 5 bases lying between them. Written as DNA, the CDR3 is TGTGCCAGCAGCTTACGGGGGAACACTGAAGCTTTCTTT. Protein sequence: CASSLRGNTEAFF.

This chain uses TRBV5-6 with TRBJ2-7; D remains ambiguous. Per the germline V gene, CDR1 is SGHDT and CDR2 is YYEEEE. The CDR3 sequence is 13 residues long. V lost 6 bases and J lost 0, with 10 bases in between. CDR3 in amino acids: CASNPIGSYEQYF. The DNA for the CDR3 is TGTGCCAGCAATCCTATTGGCTCCTACGAGCAGTACTTC.

The CDR3 here is CASSLAGIYGYTF. CDR3 nucleotide sequence: TGTGCCAGCAGTTTGGCAGGGATCTATGGCTACACCTTC. V usage is TRBV12-3 or TRBV12-4 and J usage is TRBJ1-2; D might be TRBD1 (5 bases). Trimming cost V 3 bases and J 4 bases, with 9 bases left between them. The CDR3 runs to 13 residues.

This clone was found once. J is TRBJ1-5 and V is TRBV6-5; tentatively, D is TRBD1 (5 bases). This CDR3 spans 14 amino acids. Germline V gene sequence: CDR1 MNHEY, CDR2 SVGAGI. V lost 8 bases and J lost 0, with 11 bases in between. The CDR3: CASARGISNQPQHF. The CDR3 DNA reads TGTGCCAGCGCTAGGGGTATTAGCAATCAGCCCCAGCATTTT.

This clone was seen a few times. Germline is not matched at one junction end, which may reflect a read error. This chain links TRBV10-1 with TRBJ1-1, with D perhaps matching TRBD1 (5 bases). The CDR3 has 14 amino acids. Germline CDR1 and CDR2: WNHNN and SYGVQD (reference sequence). The CDR3 loop is CASREWGPGGEAFF. In DNA, the CDR3 is TGCGCCAGCAGGGAGTGGGGACCGGGAGGGGAAGCTTTCTTT.

V and J are TRBV2 and TRBJ1-2; TRBD1 aligns across 9 bases. Germline CDR1 SNHLY, CDR2 FYNNEI. Trimming removed 7 bases from V and 5 bases from J; junction bases left unmatched: 8. The CDR3 has 14 amino acids. CDR3 sequence (DNA): TGTGCCAGCATTAGACCGGGACAGGGATATGGCTACACCTTC. The encoded protein is CASIRPGQGYGYTF.

The rearrangement uses TRBV7-8 and TRBJ2-5; D is unresolved. Germline V gene data show CDR1 as SGHVS and CDR2 as FQNEAQ. Trimming took off 3 bases at V and 1 base at J, with 12 bases between the two ends. This CDR3 spans 15 amino acids. The CDR3 loop is CASSLWFGPQETQYF. The CDR3 coding sequence is TGTGCCAGCAGCTTGTGGTTTGGCCCCCAAGAGACCCAGTACTTC.

The rearrangement joins TRBV4-3 to TRBJ2-7, with D maybe TRBD2 (6 bases). With 0 bases removed from V and 0 bases from J, the gap between germline ends came to 9 bases. In germline, CDR1 is LGHNA, CDR2 YSLEER. The CDR3 is made up of 15 amino acids. CDR3 sequence reads: CASSQDDGSSYEQYF. The CDR3 coding sequence is TGCGCCAGCAGCCAAGACGACGGGAGCTCCTACGAGCAGTACTTC.

The CDR3 DNA follows: TGTGCCAGCAGCCGAGACACTCGGGGGAACACCATATATTTT. This encodes CASSRDTRGNTIYF. The rearrangement links TRBV7-6 to TRBJ1-3, with a weak D call TRBD1 (5 bases). The CDR3 sequence is 14 residues long. The germline V gene has CDR1 SGHVS and CDR2 FNYEAQ. V lost 5 bases and J lost 7, with 15 bases in between.

This chain uses TRBV6-5 with TRBJ1-2; 11 bases line up with TRBD1. Germline trimming cut 8 bases from V and 4 bases from J; bases unmatched to any gene: 9. The CDR3 length is 15 residues. Looked up from germline, CDR1 is MNHEY and CDR2 is SVGAGI. The CDR3 DNA reads TGTGCCAGCGGGCCGGACAGGGGGCGAGGCTATGGCTACACCTTC. Its translation: CASGPDRGRGYGYTF.

This chain uses TRBV5-5 with TRBJ2-7, with D possibly TRBD1 on 5 matching bases. The CDR3 has 16 amino acids. V lost 0 bases, J lost 2 bases, and 15 bases lay in between. Germline V gene lookup returns CDR1 SGHKS and CDR2 YYEKEE (reference sequence). Here the CDR3 reads CASSLDQGRATYEQYF. The CDR3 region has the DNA TGTGCCAGCAGCTTGGATCAGGGTCGGGCTACCTACGAGCAGTACTTC. The entire variable domain, with the rest obtained from reference TRBV5-5 and TRBJ2-7, is as follows: DAGVTQSPTHLIKTRGQQVTLRCSPISGHKSVSWYQQVLGQGPQFIFQYYEKEERGRGNFPDRFSARQFPNYSSELNVNALLLGDSALYLCASSLDQGRATYEQYFGPGTRLTVT.

This chain connects TRBV27 to TRBJ1-2; 9 positions agree with TRBD1. Germline CDR1 MNHEY, CDR2 SMNVEV (reference sequence). The trim removed 0 bases at V and 6 bases at J, leaving 5 bases unmatched. The CDR3 has 15 amino acids. This chain's CDR3 is CASSLSRTGVNGYTF. CDR3 DNA sequence: TGTGCCAGCAGTTTATCCCGGACAGGGGTAAATGGCTACACCTTC.